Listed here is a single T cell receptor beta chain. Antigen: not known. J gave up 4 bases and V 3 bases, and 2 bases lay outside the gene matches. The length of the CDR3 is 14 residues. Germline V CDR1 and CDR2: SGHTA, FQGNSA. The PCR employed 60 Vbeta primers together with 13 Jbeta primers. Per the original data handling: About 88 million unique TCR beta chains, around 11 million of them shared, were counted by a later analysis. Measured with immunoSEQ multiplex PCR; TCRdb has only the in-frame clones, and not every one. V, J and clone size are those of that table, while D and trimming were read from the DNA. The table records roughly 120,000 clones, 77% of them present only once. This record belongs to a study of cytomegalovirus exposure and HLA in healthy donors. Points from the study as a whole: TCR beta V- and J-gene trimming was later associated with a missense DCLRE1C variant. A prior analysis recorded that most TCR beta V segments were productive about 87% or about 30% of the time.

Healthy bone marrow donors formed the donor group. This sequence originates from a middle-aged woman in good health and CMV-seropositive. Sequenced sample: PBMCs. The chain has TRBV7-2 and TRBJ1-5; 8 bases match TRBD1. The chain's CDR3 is CASSFTGGNQPQHF. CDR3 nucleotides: TGTGCCAGCAGCTTCACAGGGGGAAATCAGCCCCAGCATTTT.